The rows below give T cell receptor beta chains drawn from one sample of a study of T cells after yellow fever vaccination. TCRdb passed the 5' RACE reads through MiXCR, listing each CDR3 protein once. Among roughly 170,000 distinct CDR3 sequences listed, roughly 8.8% were seen once. The sequenced sample was CD8+ T cells sorted from PBMCs, obtained 45 days after the yellow fever booster vaccination. These receptors were taken from a man aged 18 to 29 who received the YFV17D yellow fever vaccine. Both conserved end residues are part of each CDR3. The D gene is left open where the match is weak. Not every row has a clone size; where given, it reads once, few, many or a size class.

j_gene	abundance	d_gene	v_gene	CDR3aa	CDR3nt
TRBJ2-1	.	.	TRBV19	CASSIVGGTNEQFF	TGTGCCAGTAGTATAGTGGGAGGTACCAATGAGCAGTTCTTC
TRBJ2-3	.	TRBD2	TRBV20-1	CSARSPGLAGDRTDTQYF	TGCAGTGCTAGAAGCCCCGGACTAGCGGGGGACAGAACAGATACGCAGTATTTT
TRBJ2-2	few	.	TRBV4-3	CASSQDVRTTGELFF	TGCGCCAGCAGCCAAGATGTGAGGACCACCGGGGAGCTGTTTTTT
TRBJ2-5	.	.	TRBV5-4	CASSLWGREKETQYF	TGTGCCAGCAGCTTGTGGGGAAGAGAGAAAGAGACCCAGTACTTC
TRBJ2-3	few	TRBD1	TRBV9	CASSEDRNTDTQYF	TGTGCCAGCAGCGAGGACAGGAACACAGATACGCAGTATTTT
TRBJ2-6	few	.	TRBV6-5	CASGAGANVLTF	TGTGCCAGCGGGGCTGGGGCCAACGTCCTGACTTTC
TRBJ2-5	.	.	TRBV2	CASSEVGGIEWETQYF	TGTGCCAGCAGTGAAGTGGGGGGAATCGAGTGGGAGACCCAGTACTTC
TRBJ1-1	.	TRBD1	TRBV7-9	CASSLPTGESNTEAFF	TGTGCCAGCAGCTTACCGACAGGGGAGTCGAACACTGAAGCTTTCTTT
TRBJ2-7	.	.	TRBV7-9	CASSSRITGGPSHEQYF	TGTGCCAGCAGCTCCAGGATAACCGGGGGTCCTTCCCACGAGCAGTACTTC
TRBJ2-7	many	.	TRBV2	CASLLRDYEQYF	TGTGCCAGCCTCTTGAGGGACTACGAGCAGTACTTC
TRBJ2-3	.	.	TRBV11-2	CASSLEGGPDTQYF	TGTGCCAGCAGCTTAGAGGGGGGCCCAGATACGCAGTATTTT
TRBJ2-1	few	.	TRBV5-5	CASTVVNEQFF	TGTGCCAGCACCGTAGTCAATGAGCAGTTCTTC
TRBJ2-4	few	.	TRBV5-6	CASSLAWRSKNIQYF	TGTGCCAGCAGCTTGGCCTGGAGGTCCAAAAACATTCAGTACTTC
TRBJ2-7	few	.	TRBV7-2	CASSLAYLAYEQYF	TGTGCCAGCAGCTTAGCCTACCTGGCCTACGAGCAGTACTTC
TRBJ2-7	.	TRBD1	TRBV11-2	CASSLAALGTVYYEQYF	TGTGCCAGCAGCTTAGCGGCCTTGGGGACAGTATACTACGAGCAGTACTTC
TRBJ1-1	.	.	TRBV6-5	CASSYLQNTEAFF	TGTGCCAGCAGTTACCTGCAGAACACTGAAGCTTTCTTT
TRBJ2-7	many	.	TRBV5-5	CASSLTSYEQYF	TGTGCCAGCAGCCTCACCTCCTACGAGCAGTACTTC
TRBJ1-1	few	TRBD1	TRBV7-6	CASSYRGHTEAFF	TGTGCCAGCAGCTACAGGGGACACACTGAAGCTTTCTTT
TRBJ1-5	few	.	TRBV6-2/TRBV6-3	CASSGRGGRQPQHF	TGTGCCAGCAGTGGTCGTGGGGGGAGACAGCCCCAGCATTTT
TRBJ1-1	.	.	TRBV5-5	CASSLEAWSGNTEAFF	TGTGCCAGCAGCTTGGAGGCGTGGAGCGGGAACACTGAAGCTTTCTTT
TRBJ2-3	many	TRBD2	TRBV5-6	CASSLGAGSSTDTQYF	TGTGCCAGCAGCTTGGGAGCGGGGAGTAGCACAGATACGCAGTATTTT
TRBJ1-5	.	.	TRBV7-2	CASSRVGNNQPQHF	TGTGCCAGCAGCCGGGTAGGGAATAATCAGCCCCAGCATTTT
TRBJ1-5	few	TRBD1	TRBV15	CATSRTGKGQPQHF	TGTGCCACCAGTAGGACAGGGAAAGGTCAGCCCCAGCATTTT
TRBJ2-7	few	TRBD2	TRBV6-2/TRBV6-3	CASSSGLAGGHYEQYF	TGTGCCAGCAGTTCCGGACTAGCGGGGGGCCACTACGAGCAGTACTTC
TRBJ1-5	.	TRBD1	TRBV4-3	CASSYDRGNQPQHF	TGCGCCAGCAGCTACGACAGGGGCAATCAGCCCCAGCATTTT
TRBJ2-3	few	TRBD1	TRBV19	CASSMGQGARHTQYF	TGTGCCAGTAGTATGGGGCAGGGGGCGAGACATACGCAGTATTTT
TRBJ1-1	few	.	TRBV29-1	CSADILNTEAFF	TGCAGCGCCGACATATTGAACACTGAAGCTTTCTTT
TRBJ1-1	.	.	TRBV7-9	CASSHGLNTEAFF	TGTGCCAGCAGCCACGGGCTGAACACTGAAGCTTTCTTT
TRBJ2-2	few	.	TRBV7-9	CASSLGRRPTGELFF	TGTGCCAGCAGCTTAGGACGCCGCCCCACCGGGGAGCTGTTTTTT
TRBJ2-1	few	.	TRBV9	CASSPRGGSSYNEQFF	TGTGCCAGCAGCCCCCGTGGGGGGTCGTCCTACAATGAGCAGTTCTTC
TRBJ2-1	few	.	TRBV5-5	CASSLINNEQFF	TGTGCCAGCAGCCTGATCAACAATGAGCAGTTCTTC
TRBJ1-1	few	.	TRBV12-3/TRBV12-4	CASSSSDTMNTEAFF	TGTGCCAGCAGTTCGAGCGACACCATGAACACTGAAGCTTTCTTT
TRBJ2-3	.	TRBD2	TRBV4-1	CASSLGVRGGTDTQYF	TGCGCCAGCAGCCTGGGGGTACGGGGGGGCACAGATACGCAGTATTTT
TRBJ2-7	many	TRBD2	TRBV5-6	CASSLSGGNIYEQYF	TGTGCCAGCAGCTTGTCGGGGGGAAATATCTACGAGCAGTACTTC
TRBJ2-5	.	.	TRBV7-9	CASSRPEYWTQYF	TGTGCCAGCAGCCGACCCGAATATTGGACCCAGTACTTC
TRBJ2-2	few	.	TRBV5-1	CASGEGTDTGELFF	TGCGCCAGCGGGGAGGGGACAGACACCGGGGAGCTGTTTTTT
TRBJ1-5	many	TRBD1	TRBV9	CASSDGTGKYSNQPQHF	TGTGCCAGCAGCGACGGGACAGGGAAATATAGCAATCAGCCCCAGCATTTT
TRBJ1-5	.	.	TRBV6-6	CASSTRGVPYSINQPQHF	TGTGCCAGCAGTACCCGAGGGGTTCCCTATTCGATTAATCAGCCCCAGCATTTT
TRBJ1-3	few	.	TRBV6-5	CASRAGDASGNTIYF	TGTGCCAGCAGGGCAGGTGACGCCTCTGGAAACACCATATATTTT
TRBJ2-7	.	.	TRBV7-2	CASSPQGAMIIGSYEQYF	TGTGCCAGCAGCCCCCAAGGGGCTATGATTATCGGTTCCTACGAGCAGTACTTC
TRBJ2-1	.	.	TRBV7-6	CASSRGLPIEQFF	TGTGCCAGCAGCCGGGGACTGCCAATAGAGCAGTTCTTC
TRBJ1-2	.	.	TRBV12-3/TRBV12-4	CASSLGSGNYGYTF	TGTGCCAGCAGTTTGGGCAGCGGTAACTATGGCTACACCTTC
TRBJ2-1	many	TRBD2	TRBV12-3/TRBV12-4	CASSFLAGVEQFF	TGTGCCAGCAGTTTTCTAGCGGGTGTTGAGCAGTTCTTC
TRBJ2-5	.	TRBD2	TRBV2	CASSWLAGSQETQYF	TGTGCCAGCAGTTGGCTAGCGGGGTCACAAGAGACCCAGTACTTC
TRBJ2-1	.	TRBD2	TRBV5-1	CASSFLAGGFNEQFF	TGCGCCAGCAGCTTTCTAGCGGGGGGATTCAATGAGCAGTTCTTC
TRBJ2-7	many	TRBD1	TRBV5-1	CASSLGQGSPAYEQYF	TGCGCCAGCAGCCTAGGACAGGGCAGTCCAGCCTACGAGCAGTACTTC
TRBJ1-5	many	.	TRBV7-2	CASSPNGGRQPQHF	TGTGCCAGCAGCCCCAATGGGGGGAGGCAGCCCCAGCATTTT
TRBJ2-5	few	TRBD2	TRBV19	CASRLAGGSSPETQYF	TGTGCCAGTAGACTAGCGGGGGGTTCATCTCCAGAGACCCAGTACTTC
TRBJ1-5	many	.	TRBV4-1	CASSQEQGNNQPQHF	TGCGCCAGCAGCCAGGAGCAGGGGAACAATCAGCCCCAGCATTTT
TRBJ1-1	.	TRBD1	TRBV7-9	CASSSPTGTVFEAFF	TGTGCCAGCAGCTCCCCGACCGGGACAGTCTTCGAGGCTTTCTTT
TRBJ1-5	many	.	TRBV6-6	CASSYGEPQHF	TGTGCCAGCAGTTACGGGGAGCCCCAGCATTTT
TRBJ2-5	many	.	TRBV9	CASSPPAAQETQYF	TGTGCCAGCAGCCCCCCGGCGGCCCAAGAGACCCAGTACTTC
TRBJ2-3	few	TRBD1	TRBV6-1	CASRTRGTDTQYF	TGTGCCAGCAGGACCAGGGGGACAGATACGCAGTATTTT
TRBJ1-4	few	.	TRBV4-1	CASSPRDLGNEKLFF	TGCGCCAGCAGCCCACGGGACCTAGGAAATGAAAAACTGTTTTTT